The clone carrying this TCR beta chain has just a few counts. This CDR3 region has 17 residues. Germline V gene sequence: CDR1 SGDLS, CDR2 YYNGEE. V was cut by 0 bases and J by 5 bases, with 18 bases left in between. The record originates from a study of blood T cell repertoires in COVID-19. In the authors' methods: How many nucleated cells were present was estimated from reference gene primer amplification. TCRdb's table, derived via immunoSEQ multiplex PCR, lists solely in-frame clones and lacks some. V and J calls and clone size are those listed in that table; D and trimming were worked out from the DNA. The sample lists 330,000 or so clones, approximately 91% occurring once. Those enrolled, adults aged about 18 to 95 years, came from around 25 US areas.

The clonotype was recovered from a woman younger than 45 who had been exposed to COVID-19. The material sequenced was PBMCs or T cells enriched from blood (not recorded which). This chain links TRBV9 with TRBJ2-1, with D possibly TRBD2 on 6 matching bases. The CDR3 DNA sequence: TGTGCCAGCAGCGTAGAGGTCTGGGCTAGCGAACACAATGAGCAGTTCTTC. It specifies CASSVEVWASEHNEQFF.